Listed below are T cell receptor beta chains from one sample, sequenced in a study of blood T cell repertoires in COVID-19. The repertoire was sequenced with immunoSEQ multiplex PCR; TCRdb's copy has only in-frame clones and lacks some. This sample has 440,000 or so clones, with approximately 91% found just once. Sequenced: peripheral blood. These receptors were obtained from a woman in her 40s with COVID-19, enrolled during active disease. Both conserved end residues are part of each CDR3. A D gene is named only where the DNA matches it firmly. The size entry is marked missing in some rows and otherwise reads once, few, many or a size class.

abundance	d_gene	v_gene	j_gene	CDR3aa	CDR3nt
.	.	TRBV21-1	TRBJ1-1	CASSPAGGSTEAFF	TGTGCCAGCAGCCCCGCCGGCGGGAGCACTGAAGCTTTCTTT
.	.	TRBV9	TRBJ2-2	CASSVWASSTGELFF	TGTGCCAGCAGCGTATGGGCTAGCTCGACCGGGGAGCTGTTTTTT
.	.	TRBV7-9	TRBJ1-2	CASSLAPGSGYTF	TGTGCCAGCAGCTTAGCGCCTGGGAGCGGCTACACCTTC
.	TRBD1	TRBV4-1	TRBJ2-7	CASSSGQGISYEQYF	TGCGCCAGCAGCTCGGGACAGGGGATATCCTACGAGCAGTACTTC
.	.	TRBV12-3/TRBV12-4	TRBJ1-5	CASSFENQPQHF	TGTGCCAGCAGTTTCGAGAATCAGCCCCAGCATTTT
.	.	TRBV18	TRBJ1-1	CASSPRAGPGDTEAFF	TGTGCCAGCTCCCCCAGGGCAGGACCGGGGGACACTGAAGCTTTCTTT
.	.	TRBV7-8	TRBJ2-3	CASSLAEGWDTQYF	TGTGCCAGCAGCTTAGCGGAGGGGTGGGATACGCAGTATTTT
.	.	TRBV20-1	TRBJ2-5	CSASRGDQETQYF	TGCAGTGCTAGTCGCGGGGATCAAGAGACCCAGTACTTC
.	TRBD1	TRBV7-3	TRBJ1-2	CASSLTGQGARGYTF	TGTGCCAGCAGCTTAACGGGACAGGGGGCGCGTGGCTACACCTTC
.	.	TRBV7-2	TRBJ1-3	CASSSSHGNTIYF	TGTGCCAGCAGTTCTAGCCATGGAAACACCATATATTTT
.	TRBD1	TRBV6-5	TRBJ2-2	CASSRTGNTGELFF	TGTGCCAGCAGTCGGACAGGGAACACCGGGGAGCTGTTTTTT
once	.	TRBV3-1/TRBV3-2	TRBJ1-6	CASSQGASVPITF	TGTGCCAGCAGCCAAGGGGCATCGGTGCCAATAACCTTT
.	TRBD1	TRBV9	TRBJ1-2	CASSVVQGIGYTF	TGTGCCAGCAGCGTCGTACAGGGGATTGGCTACACCTTC
once	.	TRBV6-5	TRBJ1-1	CASSYRGETEAFF	TGTGCCAGCAGTTACAGGGGTGAGACTGAAGCTTTCTTT
.	.	TRBV6-5	TRBJ1-4	CASSYRGGKDEKLFF	TGTGCCAGCAGTTACCGCGGGGGGAAGGATGAAAAACTGTTTTTT
once	.	TRBV27	TRBJ2-1	CASSLFGSKQFF	TGTGCCAGCAGTTTATTCGGGAGTAAGCAGTTCTTC
.	.	TRBV12-3/TRBV12-4	TRBJ2-3	CASSFGTDTQYF	TGTGCCAGCAGTTTCGGCACAGATACGCAGTATTTT
.	.	TRBV19	TRBJ1-5	CASSIGTDFPLNQPQHF	TGTGCCAGTAGTATAGGGACAGATTTCCCTCTTAATCAGCCCCAGCATTTT
.	TRBD1	TRBV7-2	TRBJ2-7	CASSSPGQAASYEQYF	TGTGCCAGCAGCTCACCGGGACAGGCGGCCTCCTACGAGCAGTACTTC
.	TRBD1	TRBV3-1/TRBV3-2	TRBJ1-2	CASSLDRAYGYTF	TGTGCCAGCAGCCTGGACAGGGCGTATGGCTACACCTTC
.	.	TRBV18	TRBJ2-5	CASSPIDSQETQYF	TGTGCCAGCTCACCCATTGACAGCCAAGAGACCCAGTACTTC
.	TRBD1	TRBV4-3	TRBJ2-2	CASSQEQGLPGELFF	TGCGCCAGCAGCCAAGAACAGGGGCTACCCGGGGAGCTGTTTTTT
.	.	TRBV7-8	TRBJ1-1	CASRLSSGGNTEAFF	TGTGCCAGCAGGTTGAGTTCCGGGGGGAACACTGAAGCTTTCTTT
.	.	TRBV7-6	TRBJ2-6	CASSLAPRRGAAGANVLTF	TGTGCCAGCAGCTTAGCGCCACGCCGGGGGGCGGCTGGGGCCAACGTCCTGACTTTC
.	TRBD2	TRBV6-2/TRBV6-3	TRBJ2-3	CASSSQLAGKKDTQYF	TGTGCCAGCAGTTCCCAACTAGCGGGGAAGAAAGATACGCAGTATTTT
.	TRBD1	TRBV7-2	TRBJ1-6	CASSSRQGGSPLHF	TGTGCCAGCAGCTCACGACAGGGTGGTTCACCCCTCCACTTT
.	TRBD2	TRBV5-1	TRBJ2-7	CASSGSGLAGNEQYF	TGCGCCAGCAGTGGATCCGGACTAGCGGGAAACGAGCAGTACTTC
once	TRBD1	TRBV4-1	TRBJ2-1	CASSHLIRDRGSYNEQFF	TGCGCCAGCAGCCACCTAATAAGGGACAGGGGCTCCTACAATGAGCAGTTCTTC
.	.	TRBV11-3	TRBJ2-1	CASSLTVVDEQFF	TGTGCCAGCAGCTTAACGGTGGTAGATGAGCAGTTCTTC
few	.	TRBV30	TRBJ1-1	CAWSGSRYEAFF	TGTGCCTGGAGTGGGTCCAGATATGAAGCTTTCTTT
.	.	TRBV2	TRBJ2-1	CASSRETGSYNEQFF	TGTGCCAGCAGTCGAGAGACGGGGTCCTACAATGAGCAGTTCTTC
.	.	TRBV7-2	TRBJ2-5	CASSLGLVEKTQYF	TGTGCCAGCAGCTTAGGACTAGTAGAGAAGACCCAGTACTTC
.	TRBD1	TRBV19	TRBJ1-5	CASSIVWRFDRDGKSNQPQHF	TGTGCCAGTAGTATAGTCTGGAGGTTTGACAGGGACGGAAAGAGCAATCAGCCCCAGCATTTT
once	.	TRBV7-2	TRBJ1-2	CASSLTTVPYGYTF	TGTGCCAGCAGCTTAACCACGGTACCCTATGGCTACACCTTC
.	.	TRBV28	TRBJ2-3	CASSLLGASSTDTQYF	TGTGCCAGCAGTTTATTGGGAGCCAGTAGCACAGATACGCAGTATTTT
.	.	TRBV18	TRBJ1-3	CASSPDGTGNTIYF	TGTGCCAGCTCACCTGACGGGACTGGAAACACCATATATTTT
.	.	TRBV28	TRBJ1-6	CASSLRRSGWGDIGSPLHF	TGTGCCAGCAGTTTACGCCGGTCGGGGTGGGGAGACATAGGATCACCCCTCCACTTT
.	.	TRBV15	TRBJ2-7	CATSSDKHVSYEQYF	TGTGCCACCAGCAGTGATAAGCATGTCTCCTACGAGCAGTACTTC
.	.	TRBV27	TRBJ1-6	CASSSSRGISPLHF	TGTGCCAGCAGTTCCAGTCGGGGGATTTCCCCCCTCCACTTT
.	.	TRBV5-4	TRBJ1-6	CASSTPRQGMSSPLHF	TGTGCCAGCAGCACCCCCAGGCAGGGAATGAGTTCACCCCTCCACTTT
.	.	TRBV19	TRBJ1-2	CASSKNRVRNDGYTF	TGTGCCAGTAGTAAAAACAGGGTCCGCAACGATGGCTACACCTTC
.	.	TRBV27	TRBJ2-7	CASGGRFYEQYF	TGTGCCAGCGGGGGCAGGTTCTACGAGCAGTACTTC
.	.	TRBV5-1	TRBJ1-1	CASSLIQGWDTEAFF	TGCGCCAGCAGCTTGATTCAGGGCTGGGACACTGAAGCTTTCTTT
.	.	TRBV7-9	TRBJ2-1	CASSLQVGGLNYNEQFF	TGTGCCAGCAGCTTACAGGTTGGGGGCTTGAACTACAATGAGCAGTTCTTC
.	.	TRBV16	TRBJ1-5	CASSPAWVGGQPQHF	TGTGCCAGCAGCCCCGCCTGGGTAGGGGGTCAGCCCCAGCATTTT
.	TRBD1	TRBV4-2	TRBJ2-1	CASSQEGGRGYEQFF	TGTGCCAGCAGCCAAGAAGGGGGCAGGGGCTATGAGCAGTTCTTC
.	TRBD1	TRBV7-9	TRBJ2-7	CASSWGQSSYEQYF	TGTGCCAGCAGCTGGGGACAGAGCTCCTACGAGCAGTACTTC
.	.	TRBV12-3/TRBV12-4	TRBJ1-1	CASSHSAGTEAFF	TGTGCCAGCAGCCATAGTGCGGGCACTGAAGCTTTCTTT
.	.	TRBV6-5	TRBJ1-5	CASSYGRGQPQHF	TGTGCCAGCAGTTATGGGAGGGGCCAGCCCCAGCATTTT
few	.	TRBV6-6	TRBJ2-7	CASNGGGHEQYF	TGTGCCAGCAATGGGGGGGGCCACGAGCAGTACTTC
.	.	TRBV30	TRBJ2-2	CAWSPDTGELFF	TGTGCCTGGAGTCCGGACACCGGGGAGCTGTTTTTT
.	TRBD1	TRBV7-9	TRBJ1-4	CASSFRQGTNEKLFF	TGTGCCAGCAGCTTTAGACAGGGGACTAATGAAAAACTGTTTTTT
.	.	TRBV7-2	TRBJ2-2	CASSLSGGNTGELFF	TGTGCCAGCAGCTTATCCGGGGGAAACACCGGGGAGCTGTTTTTT
.	TRBD1	TRBV7-9	TRBJ2-1	CASSDTGGNNEQFF	TGTGCCAGCAGCGACACAGGGGGAAACAATGAGCAGTTCTTC